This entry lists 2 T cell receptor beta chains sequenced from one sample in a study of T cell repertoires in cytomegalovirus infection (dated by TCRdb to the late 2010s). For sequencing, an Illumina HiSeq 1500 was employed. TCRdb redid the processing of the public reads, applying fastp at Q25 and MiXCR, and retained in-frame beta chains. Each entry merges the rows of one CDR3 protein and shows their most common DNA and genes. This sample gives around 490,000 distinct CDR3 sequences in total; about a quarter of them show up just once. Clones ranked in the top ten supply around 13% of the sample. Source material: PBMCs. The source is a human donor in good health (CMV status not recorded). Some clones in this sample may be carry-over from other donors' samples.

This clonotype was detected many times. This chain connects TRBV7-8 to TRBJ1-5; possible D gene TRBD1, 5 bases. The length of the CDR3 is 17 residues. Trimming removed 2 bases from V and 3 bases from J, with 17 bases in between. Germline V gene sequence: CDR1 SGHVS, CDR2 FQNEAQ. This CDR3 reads CASSLSRPSGANQPQHF. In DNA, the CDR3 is TGTGCCAGCAGCTTATCCCGACCGAGTGGGGCCAATCAGCCCCAGCATTTT.

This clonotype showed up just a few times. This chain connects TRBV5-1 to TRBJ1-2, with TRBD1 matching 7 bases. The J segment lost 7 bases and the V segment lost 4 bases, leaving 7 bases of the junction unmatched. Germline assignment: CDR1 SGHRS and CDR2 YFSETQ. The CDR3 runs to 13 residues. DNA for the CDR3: TGCGCCAGCAGCGTTGAGACAGGGAGTGGCTACACCTTC. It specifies CASSVETGSGYTF.